One and the same sample provided the 27 T cell receptor beta chains below, sequenced in a study of blood T cells in healthy people across ages. A second PCR of 7 to 11 cycles used a sample-barcoded 5' primer and a J-beta primer mix. A single record per CDR3 protein comes from TCRdb applying MiXCR to the 5' RACE reads. This sample has about 1,500,000 distinct CDR3 sequences; 42% occur once, and the top ten carry roughly 7.9%. Sequencing was done on a sample of blood. The receptors derive from a woman between 18 and 29 years old in good health.

The J gene is TRBJ1-6, the V gene TRBV10-3, with 7 bases fitting TRBD1. Germline CDR1 ENHRY, CDR2 SYGVKD. This CDR3 comprises 14 residues. V was clipped by 6 bases and J by 5 bases; unmatched bases: 4. In DNA form, the CDR3 reads TGTGCCATCAGAAAGACAGGGAATAATTCACCCCTCCACTTT. This gives the protein CAIRKTGNNSPLHF.

The chain couples TRBV12-3 or TRBV12-4 to TRBJ2-5; TRBD2 agrees at 8 bases. The trim removed 6 bases at V and 4 bases at J, leaving 13 bases unmatched. The CDR3 sequence is 16 residues long. The CDR3, as DNA: TGTGCCAGCAGCACGGCGGGGGGACTCGAACGAGAGACCCAGTACTTC. Its protein is CASSTAGGLERETQYF.

The J gene is TRBJ2-1, the V gene TRBV28; 9 nucleotides line up with TRBD2. The end of the DNA fits TRBJ2-7 better, so the J call may be wrong. Per germline, CDR1 MDHEN and CDR2 SYDVKM. The length of the CDR3 is 15 residues. The CDR3 here is CASRIAGEAYNEQYF. CDR3 in DNA: TGTGCCAGCAGAATAGCGGGGGAGGCCTACAATGAGCAGTACTTC.

This clonotype was picked up a small number of times. The V call is TRBV3-1, the J call TRBJ2-1, with TRBD2 identical over 8 bases. Germline V gives CDR1 LGHDT, CDR2 YNNKEL (reference sequence). Trimming cost V 5 bases and J 5 bases; bases outside gene matches: 5. There are 14 residues in the CDR3. CDR3 residues: CASSKGLENNEQFF. The CDR3, as DNA: TGTGCCAGCAGCAAGGGACTAGAGAACAATGAGCAGTTCTTC.

The V and J genes are TRBV4-2 and TRBJ1-1, with 7 bases identical to TRBD1. V lost 0 bases, J lost 0 bases, and 10 bases stayed unmatched. Germline V gene data show CDR1 as LGHNA and CDR2 as YNFKEQ. This CDR3 has 18 amino acids. This chain's CDR3 is CASSQDRLGTAMNTEAFF. The CDR3 bases are TGTGCCAGCAGCCAAGATCGCCTGGGGACAGCAATGAACACTGAAGCTTTCTTT.

On this clonotype itself: At one end, the junction sequence differs from germline, possibly due to a read error. The genes are TRBV28 and TRBJ1-2; no clear D gene. Looked up from germline, CDR1 is MDHEN and CDR2 is SYDVKM. The CDR3 totals 16 residues. CDR3 in amino acids: CTSSLLGSRSANGYTF. CDR3 nucleotides: TGTACCAGCAGTTTATTGGGGTCACGGAGCGCGAATGGCTACACCTTC.

The chain has TRBV27 and TRBJ1-1; D is ambiguous. The CDR3 totals 13 residues. The germline gives CDR1 MNHEY, CDR2 SMNVEV (reference sequence). Between the trimmed V and J ends, which lost 5 bases and 1 base, there was a span of 8 bases. CDR3 in amino acids: CASSVRENTEAFF. CDR3 in DNA: TGTGCCAGCAGTGTTAGGGAGAACACTGAAGCTTTCTTT.

As concerns this clonotype: One end of the junction fails to match germline, which may point to a read error. The chain joins TRBV5-1 to TRBJ2-1; D gene uncertain. Germline values: CDR1 SGHRS, CDR2 YFSETQ. The CDR3 extends over 13 amino acids. The CDR3, as DNA: TGCGCCAGCAGCTCGAACTCCTACAATGGGCAGTTCTTC. It encodes CASSSNSYNGQFF.

V and J are TRBV20-1 and TRBJ2-7; possibly TRBD1 for D (7 bases). CDR1 is DFQATT, CDR2 SNEGSKA, per germline (reference sequence). V lost 2 bases to trimming and J lost 7 bases, with 27 bases between them. The CDR3 spans 17 residues. The CDR3 DNA sequence: TGCAGTGCTAGACCTAAGGGGGCGGGGCTAGCGTCTAATGAGCAGTACTTC. This encodes CSARPKGAGLASNEQYF.

This clonotype has a handful of counts. This chain links TRBV2 with TRBJ1-5; maybe TRBD1 (6 bases). The V gene's germline CDR1 is SNHLY and CDR2 FYNNEI. This CDR3 has 15 residues. V gave up 7 bases and J gave up 2 bases, with 15 bases separating them. In DNA form, the CDR3 reads TGTGCCAGCATGGGGGAACAGGGAGGCAATCAGCCCCAGCATTTT. Its protein is CASMGEQGGNQPQHF.

The CDR3: CASSENLLVWGQAYNEQFF. The CDR3 DNA is TGTGCCAGCAGTGAAAATCTCCTGGTTTGGGGACAGGCCTACAATGAGCAGTTCTTC. The gene calls are TRBV6-1 and TRBJ2-1; the match to TRBD1 covers 8 bases. The CDR3 is 19 amino acids. With V trimmed by 2 bases and J by 2 bases, 14 bases remained unmatched. The germline gives CDR1 MNHNS, CDR2 SASEGT.

CDR3 protein: CASSQGRGINEQFF. The CDR3 DNA follows: TGTGCCAGCAGCCAAGGGCGAGGAATCAATGAGCAGTTCTTC. J is TRBJ2-1 and V is TRBV2, with D hard to call. Germline-derived CDR1 and CDR2 are SNHLY and FYNNEI. This CDR3 has 14 residues. The V end was cut by 6 bases, the J end by 6 bases, with 15 bases between.

This clonotype was seen only a few times. The rearrangement uses TRBV20-1 and TRBJ2-7; D gene uncertain. The CDR3 is made up of 12 amino acids. V was cut by 0 bases and J by 0 bases, with 3 bases left in between. CDR1 is DFQATT, CDR2 SNEGSKA, per germline (reference sequence). CDR3: CSAREVSYEQYF. The CDR3 DNA reads TGCAGTGCTAGAGAGGTCTCCTACGAGCAGTACTTC.

Only a few counts were recorded for this clonotype. The rearrangement joins TRBV10-3 to TRBJ2-5; a weak D match, TRBD1 (6 bases). CDR1 and CDR2 (germline): ENHRY, SYGVKD. Between the trimmed V and J ends, which lost 4 bases and 3 bases, there was a span of 9 bases. The CDR3 extends over 13 amino acids. The CDR3 spells CAISARGEETQYF. The DNA for the CDR3 is TGTGCCATCAGTGCCAGGGGAGAAGAGACCCAGTACTTC.

The chain carries TRBV20-1 and TRBJ2-3; D possibly corresponds to TRBD2 (7 bases). The CDR3 is made up of 13 amino acids. Germline CDR1 reads DFQATT; CDR2 reads SNEGSKA (reference sequence). Between the trimmed V and J ends, which lost 7 bases and 1 base, there was a span of 12 bases. The CDR3: CSEKGGGTDTQYF. Here the CDR3 DNA reads TGCAGTGAAAAGGGGGGGGGCACAGATACGCAGTATTTT.

The rearrangement links TRBV12-3 or TRBV12-4 to TRBJ2-6, with TRBD2 matching 8 bases. The CDR3 length is 15 residues. V shed 3 bases and J 2 bases; nucleotides not matched to a gene: 0. CDR3 DNA sequence: TGTGCCAGCAGTTTCGGGGGGGCTGGGGCCAACGTCCTGACTTTC. This sequence encodes CASSFGGAGANVLTF.

This clonotype was seen only a few times. The rearrangement uses TRBV12-5 and TRBJ2-7; 9 positions agree with TRBD2. The germline V gene encodes CDR1 LGHNT and CDR2 FRNRAP. Germline trimming cut 1 base from V and 0 bases from J; bases unmatched to any gene: 13. This CDR3 comprises 19 residues. CDR3 loop: CASGLAQKGLAGPSYEQYF. As DNA, the CDR3 is TGTGCTAGTGGTTTGGCCCAAAAGGGTCTAGCGGGACCCTCCTACGAGCAGTACTTC.

This chain uses TRBV7-6 with TRBJ2-1, with unresolved D. V shed 4 bases and J shed 5 bases, with 6 bases lying between them. The CDR3 runs 12 residues. From germline, CDR1 is SGHVS and CDR2 FNYEAQ. The CDR3 DNA reads TGTGCCAGCAGCTCCTCTAACAATGAGCAGTTCTTC. It yields the protein CASSSSNNEQFF.

There are a few counts of this clonotype. The V call is TRBV5-4, the J call TRBJ2-3, with D possibly being TRBD2 (6 bases). The CDR3 length is 14 residues. CDR1 and CDR2 (germline): SGHNT, YYREEE (reference sequence). V was pared by 2 bases and J by 5 bases, with 12 bases between. The CDR3: CASSFTSNGDTQYF. The CDR3 DNA reads TGTGCCAGCAGCTTTACTAGCAATGGAGATACGCAGTATTTT.

Note on this clonotype: At one of its ends the junction is not consistent with the germline gene, which may arise from a read error. This chain joins TRBV6-6 and TRBJ2-7; D not certain. The CDR3 totals 14 residues. Germline assignment: CDR1 MNHNY and CDR2 SVGAGI (reference sequence). The chain's CDR3 is CANSFSTATYEQYF. The CDR3 DNA follows: TGTGCCAACAGTTTTTCTACGGCTACCTACGAGCAGTACTTC.

CDR3 nucleotides: TGTGCCAGCAGGTACCGGGACTGGAGCTCCTACGAGCAGTACTTC. Its protein product is CASRYRDWSSYEQYF. This sequence joins TRBV7-2 and TRBJ2-7, with D possibly matching TRBD2 (6 bases). This CDR3 is built from 15 residues. Germline V gene sequence: CDR1 SGHTA, CDR2 FQGNSA. Trimming left V 6 bases short and J 0 bases short, with 15 bases between.

There are a few counts of this clonotype. This chain links TRBV2 with TRBJ2-7; 10 positions agree with TRBD2. The trim removed 7 bases at V and 0 bases at J, leaving 12 bases unmatched. The CDR3 runs 17 residues. CDR1 and CDR2 from the germline V gene are SNHLY and FYNNEI. This chain's CDR3 is CASNPGTSDFSSYEQYF. The DNA for the CDR3 is TGTGCCAGCAACCCCGGGACTAGCGACTTTAGCTCCTACGAGCAGTACTTC.

The chain has TRBV5-1 and TRBJ2-7; a possible D gene is TRBD1 (5 bases). Deletions cut 4 bases from V and 1 base from J, with 15 bases between. The CDR3 totals 15 residues. Germline CDR1 is SGHRS and CDR2 is YFSETQ. CDR3: CASSTSLSGSYEQYF. CDR3 bases: TGCGCCAGCAGCACGTCCCTTTCAGGGTCCTACGAGCAGTACTTC.

This chain uses TRBV4-1 with TRBJ1-3; D might be TRBD1 (6 bases). The CDR3 loop spans 16 amino acids. V was trimmed by 1 base and J by 0 bases, leaving 10 bases between them. Looked up from germline, CDR1 is MGHRA and CDR2 is YSYEKL. CDR3 in DNA: TGCGCCAGCAGCCAAGGCCCAGGGGCCTCTGGAAACACCATATATTTT. Its protein product is CASSQGPGASGNTIYF.

In its sample, this clonotype was seen a few times. The chain links TRBV2 to TRBJ1-2; D is possibly TRBD1 (6 bases). Germline V gene sequence: CDR1 SNHLY, CDR2 FYNNEI. This CDR3 is 13 amino acids long. V was shortened by 2 bases and J by 8 bases, with 12 bases between the two germline ends. CDR3 loop: CASSENRVRGYTF. Written as DNA, the CDR3 is TGTGCCAGCAGTGAAAACAGGGTGCGAGGCTACACCTTC. The full variable domain, completed using reference TRBV2 and TRBJ1-2, is EPEVTQTPSHQVTQMGQEVILRCVPISNHLYFYWYRQILGQKVEFLVSFYNNEISEKSEIFDDQFSVERPDGSNFTLKIRSTKLEDSAMYFCASSENRVRGYTFGSGTRLTVV.

The V gene is TRBV27, the J gene TRBJ1-5; D gene uncertain. Deletions cut 0 bases from V and 2 bases from J, with 8 bases between. The CDR3 covers 15 residues. Germline V gives CDR1 MNHEY, CDR2 SMNVEV (reference sequence). The CDR3 region has the DNA TGTGCCAGCAGTTTATCGAAGCCTGGCAATCAGCCCCAGCATTTT. Translated: CASSLSKPGNQPQHF.

This clonotype showed up just a few times. CDR3 sequence (DNA): TGTGCCAGCAGTGCTTTGACGGACGCTGAAGAGACCCAGTACTTC. This codes for CASSALTDAEETQYF. V and J are TRBV12-3 or TRBV12-4 and TRBJ2-5; D call uncertain. The CDR3 sequence is 15 residues long. The V end was cut by 5 bases, the J end by 3 bases, with 16 bases between.